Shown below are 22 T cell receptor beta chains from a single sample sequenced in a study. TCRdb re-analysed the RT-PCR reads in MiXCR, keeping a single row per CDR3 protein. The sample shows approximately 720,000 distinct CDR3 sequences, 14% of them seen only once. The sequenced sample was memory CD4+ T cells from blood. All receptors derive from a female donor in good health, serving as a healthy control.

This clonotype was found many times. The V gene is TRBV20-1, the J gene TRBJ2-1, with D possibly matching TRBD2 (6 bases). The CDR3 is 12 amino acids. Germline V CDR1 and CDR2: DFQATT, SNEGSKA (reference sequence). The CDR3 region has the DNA TGCAGCGACCGGAGGGACTACAATGAGCAGTTCTTC. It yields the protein CSDRRDYNEQFF.

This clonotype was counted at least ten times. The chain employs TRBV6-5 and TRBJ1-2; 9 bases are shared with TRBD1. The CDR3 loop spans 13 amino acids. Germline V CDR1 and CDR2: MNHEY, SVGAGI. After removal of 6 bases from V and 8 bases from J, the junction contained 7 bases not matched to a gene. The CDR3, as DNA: TGTGCCAGCAGATGGGACAGGGTCGGCGGCTACACCTTC. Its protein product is CASRWDRVGGYTF.

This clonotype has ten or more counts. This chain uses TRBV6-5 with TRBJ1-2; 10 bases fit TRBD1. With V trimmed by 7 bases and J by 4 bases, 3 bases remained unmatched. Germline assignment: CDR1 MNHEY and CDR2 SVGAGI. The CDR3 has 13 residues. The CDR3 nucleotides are TGTGCCAGCATGACAGGGGGCACCTATGGCTACACCTTC. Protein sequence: CASMTGGTYGYTF.

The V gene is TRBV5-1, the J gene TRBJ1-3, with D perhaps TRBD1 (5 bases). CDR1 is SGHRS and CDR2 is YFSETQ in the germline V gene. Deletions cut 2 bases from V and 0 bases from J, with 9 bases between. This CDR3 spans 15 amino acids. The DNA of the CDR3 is TGCGCCAGCAGCTTTCAAGGGGACTCTGGAAACACCATATATTTT. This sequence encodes CASSFQGDSGNTIYF.

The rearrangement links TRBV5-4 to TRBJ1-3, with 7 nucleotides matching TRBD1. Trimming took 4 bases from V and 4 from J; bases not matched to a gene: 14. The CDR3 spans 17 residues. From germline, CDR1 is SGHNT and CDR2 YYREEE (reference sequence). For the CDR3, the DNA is TGTGCCAGCAGCCGGACCGCGGGACAGTCGATGGGAAACACCATATATTTT. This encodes CASSRTAGQSMGNTIYF. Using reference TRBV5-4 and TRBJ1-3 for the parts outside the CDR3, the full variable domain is ETGVTQSPTHLIKTRGQQVTLRCSSQSGHNTVSWYQQALGQGPQFIFQYYREEENGRGNFPPRFSGLQFPNYSSELNVNALELDDSALYLCASSRTAGQSMGNTIYFGEGSWLTVV.

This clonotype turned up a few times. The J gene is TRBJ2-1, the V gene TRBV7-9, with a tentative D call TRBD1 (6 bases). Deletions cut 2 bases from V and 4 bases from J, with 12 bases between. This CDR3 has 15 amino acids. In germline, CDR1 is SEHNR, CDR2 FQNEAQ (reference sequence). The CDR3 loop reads CASSLLADRYNEQFF. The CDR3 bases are TGTGCCAGCAGCTTACTTGCGGACAGATACAATGAGCAGTTCTTC.

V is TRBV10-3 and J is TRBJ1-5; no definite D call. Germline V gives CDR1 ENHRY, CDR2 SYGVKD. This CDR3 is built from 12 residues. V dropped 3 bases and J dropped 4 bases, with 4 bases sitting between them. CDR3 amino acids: CAISDMNQPQHF. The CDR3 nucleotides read TGTGCCATCAGTGATATGAATCAGCCCCAGCATTTT.

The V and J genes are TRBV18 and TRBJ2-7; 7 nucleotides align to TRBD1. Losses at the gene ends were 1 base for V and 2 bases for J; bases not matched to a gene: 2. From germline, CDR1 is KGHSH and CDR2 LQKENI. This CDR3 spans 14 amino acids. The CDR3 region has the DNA TGTGCCAGCTCACCACTGCAGGGGGCCTACGAGCAGTACTTC. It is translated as CASSPLQGAYEQYF. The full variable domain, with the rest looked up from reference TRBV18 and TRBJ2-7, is NAGVMQNPRHLVRRRGQEARLRCSPMKGHSHVYWYRQLPEEGLKFMVYLQKENIIDESGMPKERFSAEFPKEGPSILRIQQVVRGDSAAYFCASSPLQGAYEQYFGPGTRLTVT.

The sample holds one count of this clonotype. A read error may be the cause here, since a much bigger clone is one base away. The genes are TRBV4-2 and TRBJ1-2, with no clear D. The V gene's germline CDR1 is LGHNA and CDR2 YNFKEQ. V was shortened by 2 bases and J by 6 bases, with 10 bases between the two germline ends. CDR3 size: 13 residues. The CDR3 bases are TGTGCCAGCAGCCAAAGGCCCCTGAATGGCTACACCTTC. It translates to CASSQRPLNGYTF.

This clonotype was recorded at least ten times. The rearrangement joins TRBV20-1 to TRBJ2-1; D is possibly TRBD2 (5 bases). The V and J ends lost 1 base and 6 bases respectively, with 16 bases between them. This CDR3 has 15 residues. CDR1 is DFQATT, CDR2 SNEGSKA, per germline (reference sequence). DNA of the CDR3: TGCAGTGCTAGAGCCCTGCTCCCTAGCACCAATGAGCAGTTCTTC. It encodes CSARALLPSTNEQFF.

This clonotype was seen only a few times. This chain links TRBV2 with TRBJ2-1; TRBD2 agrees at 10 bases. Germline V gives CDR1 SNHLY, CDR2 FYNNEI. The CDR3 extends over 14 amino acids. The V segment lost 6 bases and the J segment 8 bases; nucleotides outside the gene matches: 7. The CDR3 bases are TGTGCCAGCAGGGACCCTAGCGGGAGCGATGAGCAGTTCTTC. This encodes CASRDPSGSDEQFF.

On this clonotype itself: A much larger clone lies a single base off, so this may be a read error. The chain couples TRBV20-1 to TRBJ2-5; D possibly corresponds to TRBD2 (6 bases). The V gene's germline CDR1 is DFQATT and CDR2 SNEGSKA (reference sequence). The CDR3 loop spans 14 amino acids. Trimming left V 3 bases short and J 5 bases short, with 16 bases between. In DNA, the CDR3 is TGCAGTGCTAGCCCAGCGGGTATATGGGAGACCCAGTACTTC. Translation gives CSASPAGIWETQYF.

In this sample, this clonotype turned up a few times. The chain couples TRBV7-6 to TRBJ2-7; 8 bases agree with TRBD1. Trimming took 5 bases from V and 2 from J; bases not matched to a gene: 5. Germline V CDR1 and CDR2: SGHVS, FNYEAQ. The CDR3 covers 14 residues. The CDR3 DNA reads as TGTGCCAGCAGCCCGTTGACAGGGGCCTACGAGCAGTACTTC. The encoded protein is CASSPLTGAYEQYF.

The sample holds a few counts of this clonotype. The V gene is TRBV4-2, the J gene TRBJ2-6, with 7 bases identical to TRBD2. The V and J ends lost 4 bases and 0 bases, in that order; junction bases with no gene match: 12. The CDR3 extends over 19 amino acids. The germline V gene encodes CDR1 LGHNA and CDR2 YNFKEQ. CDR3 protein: CASSLLGGTYGSGANVLTF. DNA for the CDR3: TGTGCCAGCAGCCTCCTGGGGGGGACGTACGGCTCTGGGGCCAACGTCCTGACTTTC.

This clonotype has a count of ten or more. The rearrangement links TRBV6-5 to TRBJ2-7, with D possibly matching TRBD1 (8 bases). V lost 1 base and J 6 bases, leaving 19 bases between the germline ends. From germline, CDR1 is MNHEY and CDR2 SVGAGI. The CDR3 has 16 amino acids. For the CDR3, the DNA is TGTGCCAGCAGTTACTGGGAGGGGCAGGGGGCTGTCGAGCAGTACTTC. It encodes CASSYWEGQGAVEQYF.

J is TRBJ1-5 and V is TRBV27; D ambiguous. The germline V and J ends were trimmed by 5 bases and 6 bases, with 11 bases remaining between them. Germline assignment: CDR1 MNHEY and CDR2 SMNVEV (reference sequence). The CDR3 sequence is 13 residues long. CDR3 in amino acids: CASSRARGQPQHF. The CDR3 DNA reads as TGTGCCAGCAGTCGAGCTCGGGGTCAGCCCCAGCATTTT.

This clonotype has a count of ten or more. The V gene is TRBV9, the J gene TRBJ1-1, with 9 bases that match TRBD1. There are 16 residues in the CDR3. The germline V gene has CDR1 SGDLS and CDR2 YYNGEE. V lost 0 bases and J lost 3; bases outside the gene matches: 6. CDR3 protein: CASSVAGQGFHTEAFF. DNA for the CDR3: TGTGCCAGCAGCGTAGCCGGACAGGGGTTCCACACTGAAGCTTTCTTT.

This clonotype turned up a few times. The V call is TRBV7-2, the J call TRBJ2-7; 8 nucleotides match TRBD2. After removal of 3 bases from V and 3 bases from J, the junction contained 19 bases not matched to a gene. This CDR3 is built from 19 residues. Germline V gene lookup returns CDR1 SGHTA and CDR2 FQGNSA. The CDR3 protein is CASSFRHTSGWEAFYEQYF. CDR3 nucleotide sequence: TGTGCCAGCAGCTTCCGACATACTAGCGGTTGGGAGGCCTTCTACGAGCAGTACTTC.

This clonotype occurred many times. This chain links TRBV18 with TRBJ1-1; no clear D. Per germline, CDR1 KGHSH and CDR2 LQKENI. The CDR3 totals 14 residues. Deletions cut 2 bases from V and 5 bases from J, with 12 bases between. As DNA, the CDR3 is TGTGCCAGCTCACCATTAGGACCGGGGACTGAAGCTTTCTTT. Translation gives CASSPLGPGTEAFF.

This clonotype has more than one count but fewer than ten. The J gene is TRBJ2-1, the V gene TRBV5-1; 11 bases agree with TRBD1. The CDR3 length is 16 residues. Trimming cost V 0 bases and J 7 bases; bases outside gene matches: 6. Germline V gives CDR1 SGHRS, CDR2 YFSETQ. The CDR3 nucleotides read TGCGCCAGCAGCTTGGAAGGACAGGGGGCTTGGAATGAGCAGTTCTTC. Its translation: CASSLEGQGAWNEQFF.

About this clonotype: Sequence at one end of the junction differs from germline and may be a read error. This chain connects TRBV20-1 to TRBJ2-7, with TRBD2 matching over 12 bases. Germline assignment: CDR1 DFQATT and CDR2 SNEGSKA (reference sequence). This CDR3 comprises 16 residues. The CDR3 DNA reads TGCAGTGCTAGACGAACTAGCGGGAGGTTCTCCTACGAGCAGCACTTC. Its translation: CSARRTSGRFSYEQHF.

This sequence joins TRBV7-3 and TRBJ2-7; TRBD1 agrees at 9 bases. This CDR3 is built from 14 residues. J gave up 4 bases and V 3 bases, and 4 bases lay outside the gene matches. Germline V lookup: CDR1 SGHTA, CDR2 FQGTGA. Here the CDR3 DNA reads TGTGCCAGCAGCTTTCAGACAGGGGGATACGAGCAGTACTTC. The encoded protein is CASSFQTGGYEQYF.